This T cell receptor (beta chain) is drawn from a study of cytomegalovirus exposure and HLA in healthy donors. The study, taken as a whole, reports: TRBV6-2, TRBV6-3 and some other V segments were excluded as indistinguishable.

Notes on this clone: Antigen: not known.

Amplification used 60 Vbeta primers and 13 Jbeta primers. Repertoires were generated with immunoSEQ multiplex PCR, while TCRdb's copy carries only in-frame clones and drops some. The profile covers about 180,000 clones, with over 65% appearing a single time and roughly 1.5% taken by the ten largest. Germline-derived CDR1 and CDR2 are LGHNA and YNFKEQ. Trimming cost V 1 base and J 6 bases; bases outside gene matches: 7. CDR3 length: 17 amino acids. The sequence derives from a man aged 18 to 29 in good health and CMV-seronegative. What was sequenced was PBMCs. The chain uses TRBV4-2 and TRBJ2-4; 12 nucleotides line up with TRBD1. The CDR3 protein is CASSQGLGQGALNIQYF. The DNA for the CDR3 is TGTGCCAGCAGCCAAGGATTGGGACAGGGGGCTTTAAACATTCAGTACTTC.